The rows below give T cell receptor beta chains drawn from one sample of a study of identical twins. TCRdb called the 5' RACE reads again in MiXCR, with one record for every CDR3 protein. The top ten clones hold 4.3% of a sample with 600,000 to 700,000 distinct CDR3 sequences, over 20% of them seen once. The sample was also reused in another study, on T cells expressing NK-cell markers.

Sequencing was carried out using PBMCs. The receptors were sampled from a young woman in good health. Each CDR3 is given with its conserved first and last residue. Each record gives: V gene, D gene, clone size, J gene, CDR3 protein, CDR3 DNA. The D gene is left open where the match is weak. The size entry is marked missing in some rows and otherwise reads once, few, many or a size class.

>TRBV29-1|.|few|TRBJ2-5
CSVTEETQYF
TGCAGCGTAACAGAGGAGACCCAGTACTTC
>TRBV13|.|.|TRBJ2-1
CASSLREPGKDEQFF
TGTGCCAGCAGCTTACGGGAGCCAGGGAAGGATGAGCAGTTCTTC
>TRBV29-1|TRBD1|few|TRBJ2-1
CSVGDRGGGNEQFF
TGCAGCGTTGGGGACAGGGGAGGAGGAAATGAGCAGTTCTTC
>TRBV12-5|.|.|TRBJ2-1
CASGLVGNEQFF
TGTGCTAGTGGTTTGGTTGGCAATGAGCAGTTCTTC
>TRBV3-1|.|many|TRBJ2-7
CASSQDWQGYEQYF
TGTGCCAGCAGCCAAGATTGGCAGGGATACGAGCAGTACTTC
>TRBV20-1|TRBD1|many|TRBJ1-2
CSALPGQGYGYTF
TGCAGTGCACTACCGGGACAGGGCTATGGCTACACCTTC
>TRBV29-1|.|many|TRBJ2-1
CSVEESGQFF
TGCAGCGTTGAGGAGTCGGGGCAGTTCTTC
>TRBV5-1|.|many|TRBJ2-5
CASSLETVLLETQYF
TGCGCCAGCAGCTTGGAGACGGTTCTGTTGGAGACCCAGTACTTC
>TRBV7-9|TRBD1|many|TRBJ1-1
CASSLDRGGITEAFF
TGTGCCAGCAGCTTAGACCGAGGGGGCATCACTGAAGCTTTCTTT
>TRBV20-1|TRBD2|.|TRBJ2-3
CSARTSGSSDTQYF
TGCAGTGCGCGGACTAGCGGGAGTTCAGATACGCAGTATTTT
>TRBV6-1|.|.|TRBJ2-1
CASSVAGPTRGDEQFF
TGTGCCAGCAGTGTAGCCGGGCCTACAAGGGGGGATGAGCAGTTCTTC